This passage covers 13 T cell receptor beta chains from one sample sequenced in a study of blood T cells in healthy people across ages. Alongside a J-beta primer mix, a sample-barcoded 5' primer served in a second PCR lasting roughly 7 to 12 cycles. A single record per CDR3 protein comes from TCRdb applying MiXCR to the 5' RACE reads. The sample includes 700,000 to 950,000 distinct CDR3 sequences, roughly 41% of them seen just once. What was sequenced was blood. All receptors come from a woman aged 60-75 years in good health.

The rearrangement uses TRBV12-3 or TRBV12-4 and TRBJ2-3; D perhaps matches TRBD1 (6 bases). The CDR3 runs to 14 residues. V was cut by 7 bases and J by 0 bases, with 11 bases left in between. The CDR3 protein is CASTQGSSTDTQYF. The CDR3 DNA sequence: TGTGCCAGCACCCAGGGGTCTAGCACAGATACGCAGTATTTT.

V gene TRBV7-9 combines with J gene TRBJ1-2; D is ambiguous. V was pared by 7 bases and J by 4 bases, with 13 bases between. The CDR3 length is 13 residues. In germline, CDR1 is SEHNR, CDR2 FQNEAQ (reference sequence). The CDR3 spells CASTPDGFYGYTF. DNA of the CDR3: TGTGCCAGCACCCCAGACGGATTCTATGGCTACACCTTC.

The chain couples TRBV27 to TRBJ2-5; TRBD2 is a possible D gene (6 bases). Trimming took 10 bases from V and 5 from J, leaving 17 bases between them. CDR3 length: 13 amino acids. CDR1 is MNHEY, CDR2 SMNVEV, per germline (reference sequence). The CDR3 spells CATRAGGWETQYF. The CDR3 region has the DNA TGTGCCACCAGGGCTGGGGGGTGGGAGACCCAGTACTTC.

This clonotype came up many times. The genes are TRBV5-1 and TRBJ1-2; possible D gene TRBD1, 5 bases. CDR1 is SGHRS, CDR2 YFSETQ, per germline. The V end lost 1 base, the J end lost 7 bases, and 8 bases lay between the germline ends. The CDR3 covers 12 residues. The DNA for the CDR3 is TGCGCCAGCAGCTTGAGCGGGGGTGGCTACACCTTC. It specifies CASSLSGGGYTF.

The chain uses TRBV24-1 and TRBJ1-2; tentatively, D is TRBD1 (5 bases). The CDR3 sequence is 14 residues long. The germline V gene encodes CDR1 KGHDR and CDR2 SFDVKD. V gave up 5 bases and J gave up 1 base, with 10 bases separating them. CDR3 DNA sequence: TGTGCCACCAGTGTGCAGGGAAATAACTATGGCTACACCTTC. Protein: CATSVQGNNYGYTF.

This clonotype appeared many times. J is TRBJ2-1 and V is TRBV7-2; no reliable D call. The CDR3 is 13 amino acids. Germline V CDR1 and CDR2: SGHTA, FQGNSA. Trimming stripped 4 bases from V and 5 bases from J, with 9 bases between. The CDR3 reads CASSWAPNNEQFF. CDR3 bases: TGTGCCAGCAGCTGGGCCCCAAACAATGAGCAGTTCTTC.

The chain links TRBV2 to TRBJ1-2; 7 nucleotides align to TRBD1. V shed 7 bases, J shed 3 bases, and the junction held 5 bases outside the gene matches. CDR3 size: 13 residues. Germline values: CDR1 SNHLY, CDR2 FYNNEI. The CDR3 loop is CASIQGFDYGYTF. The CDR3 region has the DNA TGTGCCAGCATACAGGGGTTCGACTATGGCTACACCTTC.

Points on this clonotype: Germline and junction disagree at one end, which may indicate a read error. This chain's CDR3 is CVSSMGPRGPYEQYF. In DNA form, the CDR3 reads TGTGTCAGCAGCATGGGCCCTCGGGGGCCCTACGAGCAGTACTTC. The rearrangement joins TRBV27 to TRBJ2-7, with D tentatively TRBD1 or TRBD2 (6 bases each). Per germline, CDR1 MNHEY and CDR2 SMNVEV (reference sequence). This CDR3 has 15 residues.

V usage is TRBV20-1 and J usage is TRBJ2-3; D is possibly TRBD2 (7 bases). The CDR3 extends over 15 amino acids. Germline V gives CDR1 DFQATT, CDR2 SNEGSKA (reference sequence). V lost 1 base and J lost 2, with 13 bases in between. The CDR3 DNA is TGCAGTGCTAGAGGGGGAGGGGGGCTCACAGATACGCAGTATTTT. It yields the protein CSARGGGGLTDTQYF.

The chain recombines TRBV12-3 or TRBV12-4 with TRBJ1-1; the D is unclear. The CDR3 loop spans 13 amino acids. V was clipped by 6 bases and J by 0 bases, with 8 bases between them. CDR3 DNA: TGTGCCAGCAGCCTACTGATGAACACTGAAGCTTTCTTT. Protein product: CASSLLMNTEAFF.

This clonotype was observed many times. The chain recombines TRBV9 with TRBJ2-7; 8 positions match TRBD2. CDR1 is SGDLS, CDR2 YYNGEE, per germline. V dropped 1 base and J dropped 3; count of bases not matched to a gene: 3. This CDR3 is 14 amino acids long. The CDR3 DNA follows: TGTGCCAGCAGCGTATACGGGACTAGCTACGAGCAGTACTTC. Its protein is CASSVYGTSYEQYF.

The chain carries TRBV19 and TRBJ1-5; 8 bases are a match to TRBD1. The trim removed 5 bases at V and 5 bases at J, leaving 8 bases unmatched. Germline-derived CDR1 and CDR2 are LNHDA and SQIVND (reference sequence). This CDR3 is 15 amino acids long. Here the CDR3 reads CASSALTGDYQPQHF. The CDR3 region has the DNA TGTGCCAGTAGTGCCCTGACAGGGGACTATCAGCCCCAGCATTTT.

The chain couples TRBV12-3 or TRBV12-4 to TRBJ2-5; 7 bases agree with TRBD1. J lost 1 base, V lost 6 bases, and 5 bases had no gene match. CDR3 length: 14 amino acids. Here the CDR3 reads CASRRQGPQETQYF. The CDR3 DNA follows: TGTGCCAGCAGAAGACAGGGTCCCCAAGAGACCCAGTACTTC.